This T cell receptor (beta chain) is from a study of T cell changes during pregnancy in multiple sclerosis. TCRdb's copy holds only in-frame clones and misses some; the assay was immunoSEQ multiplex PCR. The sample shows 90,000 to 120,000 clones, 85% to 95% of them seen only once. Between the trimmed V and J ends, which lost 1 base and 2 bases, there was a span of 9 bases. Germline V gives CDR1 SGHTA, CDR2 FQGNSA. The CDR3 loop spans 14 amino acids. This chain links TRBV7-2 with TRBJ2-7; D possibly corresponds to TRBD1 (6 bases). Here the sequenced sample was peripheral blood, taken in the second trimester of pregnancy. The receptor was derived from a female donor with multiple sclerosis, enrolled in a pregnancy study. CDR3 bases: TGTGCCAGCAGCTTAGGGCCAGGGGCCTACGAGCAGTACTTC. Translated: CASSLGPGAYEQYF.